Following are 8 T cell receptor beta chains from one sample sequenced in a study of cytomegalovirus exposure and HLA in healthy donors. Researchers ran the PCR with 60 Vbeta and 13 Jbeta primers. Method: immunoSEQ multiplex PCR; TCRdb's copy keeps in-frame clones and lacks some. The sample lists roughly 250,000 clones; roughly 86% were seen once. Sequencing was done on a sample of PBMCs. These receptors were obtained from a woman aged 40 to 49 in good health and CMV-seropositive.

This clone was recorded a few times. This chain joins TRBV7-6 and TRBJ2-2; 7 bases agree with TRBD2. Germline CDR1 is SGHVS and CDR2 is FNYEAQ. The length of the CDR3 is 14 residues. Trimming at V came to 8 bases and at J to 4 bases, leaving 7 bases not matched to a gene. In nucleotides, the CDR3 is TGTGCCAGCTCAAACTGGGGGGGCACCGGGGAGCTGTTTTTT. This encodes CASSNWGGTGELFF.

The chain recombines TRBV5-6 with TRBJ2-1; D is ambiguous. The length of the CDR3 is 12 residues. Deletions cut 4 bases from V and 10 bases from J, with 12 bases between. Germline assignment: CDR1 SGHDT and CDR2 YYEEEE. This chain's CDR3 is CASSAWIGEQFF. CDR3 nucleotide sequence: TGTGCCAGCAGCGCCTGGATCGGGGAGCAGTTCTTC.

This clone occurred once. The chain links TRBV9 to TRBJ2-5, with 7 positions matching TRBD2. The trim removed 2 bases at V and 1 base at J, leaving 5 bases unmatched. The CDR3 loop spans 15 amino acids. The V gene's germline CDR1 is SGDLS and CDR2 YYNGEE. Here the CDR3 reads CASSVGGGVQETQYF. The DNA of the CDR3 is TGTGCCAGCAGCGTGGGGGGAGGGGTCCAAGAGACCCAGTACTTC.

In DNA form, the CDR3 reads TGTGCCAGCAGCTGGACTAGCCAGGGGAGTTCCTACGAGCAGTACTTC. Translation: CASSWTSQGSSYEQYF. J is TRBJ2-7 and V is TRBV7-2, with 8 bases that match TRBD2. V was pared by 4 bases and J by 1 base, with 9 bases of the junction left unmatched. Germline values: CDR1 SGHTA, CDR2 FQGNSA. The length of the CDR3 is 16 residues.

The chain couples TRBV5-1 to TRBJ2-3; possible D gene TRBD2, 6 bases. Germline CDR1 is SGHRS and CDR2 is YFSETQ. Trimming removed 0 bases at V and 2 bases at J, with 13 bases between. The CDR3 totals 16 residues. The chain's CDR3 is CASSLAPGGITDTQYF. CDR3 sequence (DNA): TGCGCCAGCAGCTTGGCCCCTGGCGGGATCACAGATACGCAGTATTTT. Filled out from reference TRBV5-1 and TRBJ2-3, the complete variable domain reads KAGVTQTPRYLIKTRGQQVTLSCSPISGHRSVSWYQQTPGQGLQFLFEYFSETQRNKGNFPGRFSGRQFSNSRSEMNVSTLELGDSALYLCASSLAPGGITDTQYFGPGTRLTVL.

This chain links TRBV30 with TRBJ2-2, with a possible D match to TRBD1 (5 bases). Germline CDR1 is GTSNPN and CDR2 is SVGIG (reference sequence). The CDR3 runs to 15 residues. Trimming left V 5 bases short and J 1 base short, with 14 bases between. The CDR3 bases are TGTGCCTGGGAAGACAGAAGAAGGAACACCGGGGAGCTGTTTTTT. It codes for CAWEDRRRNTGELFF.

The chain employs TRBV27 and TRBJ1-1; D unresolved. Germline V lookup: CDR1 MNHEY, CDR2 SMNVEV (reference sequence). The CDR3 has 16 amino acids. V gave up 5 bases and J gave up 0 bases, with 16 bases separating them. CDR3 sequence: CASSPRTTELNTEAFF. CDR3 nucleotides: TGTGCCAGCAGTCCAAGAACTACGGAACTGAACACTGAAGCTTTCTTT.

J is TRBJ2-7 and V is TRBV29-1; 8 bases line up with TRBD1. The CDR3 runs 12 residues. CDR1 and CDR2 (germline): SQVTM, ANQGSEA. The V and J ends lost 6 bases and 4 bases, in that order; junction bases with no gene match: 5. This CDR3 reads CSVPGTGYEQYF. As DNA, the CDR3 is TGCAGCGTGCCTGGGACAGGATACGAGCAGTACTTC.